These 24 T cell receptor beta chains originate from one sample sequenced in a study of blood T cell repertoires in COVID-19. The assay was immunoSEQ multiplex PCR, and TCRdb's table has in-frame clones only and misses some. In the table there are approximately 59,000 clones, around 92% of which are singletons. Sequenced: peripheral blood. Every receptor here comes from a human donor in a cohort sampled during active COVID-19.

The J gene is TRBJ2-2, the V gene TRBV5-1; possibly TRBD2 for D (5 bases). The CDR3 consists of 14 residues. Trimming took 0 bases from V and 7 from J, leaving 10 bases between them. Germline loops: CDR1 SGHRS, CDR2 YFSETQ. The CDR3 here is CASSLVSGNGELFF. The CDR3 nucleotides read TGCGCCAGCAGCTTGGTATCCGGGAACGGGGAGCTGTTTTTT.

The chain is built from TRBV10-1 and TRBJ1-1; D unclear. Germline V CDR1 and CDR2: WNHNN, SYGVQD (reference sequence). This CDR3 comprises 18 residues. V gave up 0 bases and J gave up 0 bases, with 17 bases separating them. In DNA form, the CDR3 reads TGCGCCAGCAGTGAGTCGGAGAGACTCACAAGGATGAACACTGAAGCTTTCTTT. Its translation: CASSESERLTRMNTEAFF.

V gene TRBV5-1 combines with J gene TRBJ1-6; 7 bases agree with TRBD1. Germline-derived CDR1 and CDR2 are SGHRS and YFSETQ. This CDR3 is built from 14 residues. The V gene end was trimmed by 0 bases and the J gene end by 10 bases; junction bases not matched to a gene: 4. The CDR3 reads CASSLGQGGSPLHF. As DNA, the CDR3 is TGCGCCAGCAGCTTGGGGCAGGGGGGATCACCCCTCCACTTT.

The V gene is TRBV3-1 (or the pseudogene TRBV3-2), the J gene TRBJ2-7, with D uncertain. The CDR3 extends over 12 amino acids. V lost 3 bases, J lost 3 bases, and 6 bases lay in between. CDR1 LGHDT and CDR2 YNNKEL come from the germline V gene (reference sequence). The CDR3 DNA reads as TGTGCCAGCAGCCATAACATCTACGAGCAGTACTTC. It codes for CASSHNIYEQYF.

The genes are TRBV10-2 and TRBJ2-1; 10 bases are a match to TRBD2. This CDR3 region has 16 residues. With 5 bases clipped from V and 7 bases from J, the junction kept 11 bases outside the gene matches. Germline V gives CDR1 WSHSY, CDR2 SAAADI. The CDR3 here is CASSPPGSGGGNEQFF. CDR3 coding DNA: TGCGCCAGCAGTCCGCCGGGGAGCGGGGGGGGGAATGAGCAGTTCTTC.

The CDR3 nucleotides are TGTGCCAGCAGCCAACAAGGGACAGCTAACTATGGCTACACCTTC. It specifies CASSQQGTANYGYTF. The rearrangement uses TRBV3-1 (or the pseudogene TRBV3-2) and TRBJ1-2, with 7 bases fitting TRBD1. CDR3 length equals 15 residues. J gave up 0 bases and V 2 bases, and 3 bases lay outside the gene matches. The germline CDR1 and CDR2 sequences are LGHDT and YNNKEL (reference sequence).

The chain joins TRBV10-1 to TRBJ1-5; D perhaps matches TRBD1 (5 bases). The length of the CDR3 is 18 residues. V was cut by 2 bases and J by 3 bases, with 20 bases left in between. Germline V gene lookup returns CDR1 WNHNN and CDR2 SYGVQD (reference sequence). CDR3: CASSEAGLVGSPNQPQHF. The CDR3 coding sequence is TGCGCCAGCAGTGAGGCGGGACTGGTTGGTTCGCCCAATCAGCCCCAGCATTTT.

The V call is TRBV12-3 or TRBV12-4, the J call TRBJ1-2, with TRBD1 as a possible D gene (6 bases). The CDR3 consists of 13 residues. The V gene lost 5 bases and the J gene lost 7 bases, with 14 bases spanning the gap. CDR3: CASSRGGDSGYTF. CDR3 coding DNA: TGTGCCAGCAGTAGGGGGGGCGATAGTGGCTACACCTTC.

This chain joins TRBV27 and TRBJ2-7; 11 positions match TRBD1. The germline gives CDR1 MNHEY, CDR2 SMNVEV (reference sequence). Trimming cost V 8 bases and J 3 bases; bases outside gene matches: 6. The CDR3 spans 14 residues. CDR3 loop: CASGRTGGIYEQYF. CDR3 DNA: TGTGCCAGCGGGCGGACAGGGGGCATCTACGAGCAGTACTTC.

The chain joins TRBV6-5 to TRBJ2-1; 7 bases match TRBD2. The V segment lost 5 bases and the J segment 6 bases; nucleotides outside the gene matches: 10. From germline, CDR1 is MNHEY and CDR2 SVGAGI. The CDR3 is made up of 15 amino acids. The CDR3 coding sequence is TGTGCCAGCAGTCTTGCGTCTAGCGGTGGCAATGAGCAGTTCTTC. This gives the protein CASSLASSGGNEQFF.

V and J are TRBV7-9 and TRBJ1-6; D is ambiguous. The CDR3 runs to 15 residues. The germline V gene encodes CDR1 SEHNR and CDR2 FQNEAQ (reference sequence). V lost 5 bases and J lost 5, with 13 bases in between. The CDR3 nucleotides are TGTGCCAGCAGCCAAACCGGGGTCAATAATTCACCCCTCCACTTT. It specifies CASSQTGVNNSPLHF.

This chain links TRBV19 with TRBJ2-7; 9 bases are shared with TRBD1. This CDR3 comprises 14 residues. V lost 4 bases and J lost 4; bases outside the gene matches: 5. The V gene's germline CDR1 is LNHDA and CDR2 SQIVND (reference sequence). The DNA for the CDR3 is TGTGCCAGTAGTACGGACAGGGGAAATTACGAGCAGTACTTC. Translation gives CASSTDRGNYEQYF. The variable domain in full, completed from reference TRBV19 and TRBJ2-7, reads DGGITQSPKYLFRKEGQNVTLSCEQNLNHDAMYWYRQDPGQGLRLIYYSQIVNDFQKGDIAEGYSVSREKKESFPLTVTSAQKNPTAFYLCASSTDRGNYEQYFGPGTRLTVT.

The CDR3 coding sequence is TGTGCCAGCTCACCACCGGGTCAGGGAACGGCTTGGGAGCAGTACTTC. It codes for CASSPPGQGTAWEQYF. The chain links TRBV18 to TRBJ2-7; TRBD1 is a possible D gene (5 bases). Germline V gives CDR1 KGHSH, CDR2 LQKENI. V was cut by 0 bases and J by 7 bases, with 19 bases left in between. The CDR3 has 16 amino acids.

V gene TRBV6-5 combines with J gene TRBJ2-5; 14 nucleotides match TRBD2. The junction had 4 bases not matched to a gene; V was cut back by 2 bases and J by 5 bases. Germline V gives CDR1 MNHEY, CDR2 SVGAGI. This CDR3 is 16 amino acids long. This chain's CDR3 is CASSYGTSGGVETQYF. For the CDR3, the DNA is TGTGCCAGCAGTTACGGGACTAGCGGGGGTGTGGAGACCCAGTACTTC.

CDR3 DNA: TGTGCCAGCAGCGTATCCCGGGACAGCTCCTACGAGCAGTACTTC. Protein: CASSVSRDSSYEQYF. V is TRBV9 and J is TRBJ2-7, with 7 nucleotides matching TRBD1. The CDR3 has 15 residues. V lost 1 base to trimming and J lost 0 bases; unmatched junction nucleotides: 4. The germline CDR1 and CDR2 sequences are SGDLS and YYNGEE. Looking up the rest from reference TRBV9 and TRBJ2-7 gives the full variable domain: DSGVTQTPKHLITATGQRVTLRCSPRSGDLSVYWYQQSLDQGLQFLIQYYNGEERAKGNILERFSAQQFPDLHSELNLSSLELGDSALYFCASSVSRDSSYEQYFGPGTRLTVT.

The rearrangement links TRBV2 to TRBJ1-2; 7 bases are a match to TRBD1. Germline V gene lookup returns CDR1 SNHLY and CDR2 FYNNEI. J gave up 3 bases and V 6 bases, and 10 bases lay outside the gene matches. There are 15 residues in the CDR3. CDR3 sequence: CASSPRDSSHYGYTF. The CDR3 nucleotides read TGTGCCAGCAGCCCCCGGGACAGTTCTCACTATGGCTACACCTTC.

The chain joins TRBV18 to TRBJ1-2, with D unresolved. The CDR3 runs to 12 residues. Germline CDR1 and CDR2: KGHSH and LQKENI. Deletions cut 3 bases from V and 4 bases from J, with 6 bases between. CDR3 residues: CASSPEAYGYTF. As DNA, the CDR3 is TGTGCCAGCTCACCCGAGGCCTATGGCTACACCTTC.

The V gene is TRBV29-1, the J gene TRBJ1-2; 9 nucleotides align to TRBD1. The ends lost 1 base at V and 7 bases at J; junction bases unmatched: 10. The CDR3 loop spans 15 amino acids. Germline CDR1 is SQVTM and CDR2 is ANQGSEA. CDR3 nucleotide sequence: TGCAGCGTTGAAGCCGGGACAGGGCATTGGGGTGGCTACACCTTC. The encoded protein is CSVEAGTGHWGGYTF.

V gene TRBV11-3 combines with J gene TRBJ2-1; 8 bases align to TRBD2. Looked up from germline, CDR1 is SGHNT and CDR2 is YENEEA. Losses at the gene ends were 2 bases for V and 5 bases for J; bases not matched to a gene: 5. The CDR3 totals 15 residues. The CDR3 sequence is CASSLNLAGNNEQFF. CDR3 DNA: TGTGCCAGCAGCTTAAACCTAGCGGGTAACAATGAGCAGTTCTTC.

The V call is TRBV25-1, the J call TRBJ1-5; perhaps TRBD1 as D (5 bases). This CDR3 contains 13 residues. CDR1 and CDR2 from the germline V gene are MGHDK and SYGVNS. V shed 6 bases and J shed 3 bases, with 9 bases lying between them. The chain's CDR3 is CASSGGANQPQHF. The CDR3 region has the DNA TGTGCCAGCAGCGGGGGAGCCAATCAGCCCCAGCATTTT.

This clone was detected only once. V gene TRBV29-1 combines with J gene TRBJ2-2, with a possible D match to TRBD1 (6 bases). V was pared by 7 bases and J by 0 bases, with 9 bases between. The CDR3 sequence is 13 residues long. Per the germline V gene, CDR1 is SQVTM and CDR2 is ANQGSEA. CDR3 sequence: CSAGTTNTGELFF. The DNA of the CDR3 is TGCAGCGCGGGGACAACGAACACCGGGGAGCTGTTTTTT.

On this clone: The same CDR3 also results from other DNA sequences found in this sample. This chain connects TRBV5-1 to TRBJ1-2; 7 nucleotides line up with TRBD1. After removal of 0 bases from V and 3 bases from J, the junction contained 2 bases not matched to a gene. This CDR3 spans 14 amino acids. The germline CDR1 and CDR2 sequences are SGHRS and YFSETQ. DNA for the CDR3: TGCGCCAGCAGCTTGGACAGGGGTTACTATGGCTACACCTTC. Protein sequence: CASSLDRGYYGYTF.

The V and J genes are TRBV7-2 and TRBJ2-5; TRBD2 aligns across 10 bases. Germline CDR1 is SGHTA and CDR2 is FQGNSA. The length of the CDR3 is 16 residues. V dropped 1 base and J dropped 7; count of bases not matched to a gene: 9. CDR3 sequence reads: CASSLVASGGSGTQYF. The CDR3 DNA reads TGTGCCAGCAGCTTAGTAGCTAGCGGGGGCTCCGGGACCCAGTACTTC.

This clone was counted once. The rearrangement joins TRBV29-1 to TRBJ2-1; 9 bases fit TRBD2. The CDR3 is made up of 15 amino acids. Germline V CDR1 and CDR2: SQVTM, ANQGSEA. With 7 bases clipped from V and 4 bases from J, the junction kept 11 bases outside the gene matches. Here the CDR3 DNA reads TGCAGCGCCCGCGGCGGGGGGGGGCCTTACAATGAGCAGTTCTTC. It translates to CSARGGGGPYNEQFF.